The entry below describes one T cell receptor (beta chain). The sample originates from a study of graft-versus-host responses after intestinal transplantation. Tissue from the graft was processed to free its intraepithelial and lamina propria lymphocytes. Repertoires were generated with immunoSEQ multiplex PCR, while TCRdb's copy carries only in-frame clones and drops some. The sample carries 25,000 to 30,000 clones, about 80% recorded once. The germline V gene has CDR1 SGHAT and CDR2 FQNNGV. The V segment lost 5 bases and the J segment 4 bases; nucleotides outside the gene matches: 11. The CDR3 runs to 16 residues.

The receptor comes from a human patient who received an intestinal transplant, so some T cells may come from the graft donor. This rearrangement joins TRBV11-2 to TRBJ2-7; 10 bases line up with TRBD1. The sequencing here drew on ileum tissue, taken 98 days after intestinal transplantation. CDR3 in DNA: TGTGCCAGCAGCCCGAGACAGGGGGCGCAAATTTACGAGCAGTACTTC. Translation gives CASSPRQGAQIYEQYF.